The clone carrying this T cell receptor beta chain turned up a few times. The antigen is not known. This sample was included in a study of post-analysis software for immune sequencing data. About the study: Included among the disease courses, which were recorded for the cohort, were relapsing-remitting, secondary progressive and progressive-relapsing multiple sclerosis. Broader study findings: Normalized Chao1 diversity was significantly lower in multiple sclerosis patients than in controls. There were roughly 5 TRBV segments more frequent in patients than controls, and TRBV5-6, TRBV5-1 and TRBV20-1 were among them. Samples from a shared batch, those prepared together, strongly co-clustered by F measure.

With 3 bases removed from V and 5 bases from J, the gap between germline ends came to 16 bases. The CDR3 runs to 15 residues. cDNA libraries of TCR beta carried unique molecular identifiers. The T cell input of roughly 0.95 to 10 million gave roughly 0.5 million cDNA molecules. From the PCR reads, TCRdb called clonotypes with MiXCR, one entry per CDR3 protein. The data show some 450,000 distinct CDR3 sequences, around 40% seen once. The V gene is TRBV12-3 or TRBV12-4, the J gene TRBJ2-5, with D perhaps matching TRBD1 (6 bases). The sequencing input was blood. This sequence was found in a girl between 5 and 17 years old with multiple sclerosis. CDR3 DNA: TGTGCCAGCAGTTTTGATCCCCAAACAGGGGAGACCCAGTACTTC. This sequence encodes CASSFDPQTGETQYF.